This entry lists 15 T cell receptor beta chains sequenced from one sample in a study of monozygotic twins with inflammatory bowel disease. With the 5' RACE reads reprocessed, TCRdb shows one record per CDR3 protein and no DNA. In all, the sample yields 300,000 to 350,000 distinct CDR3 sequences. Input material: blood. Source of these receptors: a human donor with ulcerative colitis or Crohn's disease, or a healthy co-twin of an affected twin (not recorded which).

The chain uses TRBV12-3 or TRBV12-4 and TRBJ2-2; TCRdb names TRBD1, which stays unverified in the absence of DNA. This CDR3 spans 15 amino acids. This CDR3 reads CASSRQGATTGELFF.

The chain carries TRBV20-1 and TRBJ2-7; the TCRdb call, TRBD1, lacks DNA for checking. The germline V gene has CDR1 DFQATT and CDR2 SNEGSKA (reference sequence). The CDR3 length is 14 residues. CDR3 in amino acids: CSATVQGNSYEQYF.

The CDR3 protein is CSVYKARGTEAFF. V usage is TRBV29-1 and J usage is TRBJ1-1; the TCRdb D gene call, TRBD1, has no DNA to confirm it. This CDR3 spans 13 amino acids. Germline CDR1 SQVTM, CDR2 ANQGSEA.

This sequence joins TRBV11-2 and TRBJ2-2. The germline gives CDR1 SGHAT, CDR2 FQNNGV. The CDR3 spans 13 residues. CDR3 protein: CASSQIVTGELFF. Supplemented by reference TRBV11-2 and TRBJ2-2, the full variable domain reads EAGVAQSPRYKIIEKRQSVAFWCNPISGHATLYWYQQILGQGPKLLIQFQNNGVVDDSQLPKDRFSAERLKGVDSTLKIQPAKLEDSAVYLCASSQIVTGELFFGEGSRLTVL.

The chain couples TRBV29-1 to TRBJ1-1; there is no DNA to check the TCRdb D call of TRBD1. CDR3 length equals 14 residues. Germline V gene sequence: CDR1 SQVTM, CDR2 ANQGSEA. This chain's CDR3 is CSGQGQTDNTEAFF.

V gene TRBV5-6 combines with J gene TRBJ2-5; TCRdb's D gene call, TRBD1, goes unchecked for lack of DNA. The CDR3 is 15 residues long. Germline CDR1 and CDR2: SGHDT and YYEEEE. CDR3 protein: CASSAGTGALETQYF.

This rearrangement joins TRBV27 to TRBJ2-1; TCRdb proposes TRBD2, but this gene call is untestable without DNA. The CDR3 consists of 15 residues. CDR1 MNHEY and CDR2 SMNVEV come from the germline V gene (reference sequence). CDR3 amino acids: CASRSLQGPYNEQFF.

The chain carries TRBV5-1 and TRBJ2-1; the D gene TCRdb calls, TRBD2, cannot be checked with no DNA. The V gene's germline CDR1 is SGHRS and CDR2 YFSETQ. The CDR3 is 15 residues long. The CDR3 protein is CASSLGLAVYNEQFF.

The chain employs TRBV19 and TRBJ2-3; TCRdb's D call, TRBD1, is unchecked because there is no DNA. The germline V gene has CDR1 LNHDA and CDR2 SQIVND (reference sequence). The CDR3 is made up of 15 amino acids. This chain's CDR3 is CASSMGPTSTDTQYF.

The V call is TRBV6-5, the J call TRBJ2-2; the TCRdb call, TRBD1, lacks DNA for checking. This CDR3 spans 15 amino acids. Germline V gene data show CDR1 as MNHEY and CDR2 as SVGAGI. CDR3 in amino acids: CASSYWTGGAGELFF.

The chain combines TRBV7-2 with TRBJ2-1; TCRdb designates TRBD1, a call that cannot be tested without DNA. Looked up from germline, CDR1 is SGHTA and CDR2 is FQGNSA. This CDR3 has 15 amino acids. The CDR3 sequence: CASSREGHSYNEQFF.

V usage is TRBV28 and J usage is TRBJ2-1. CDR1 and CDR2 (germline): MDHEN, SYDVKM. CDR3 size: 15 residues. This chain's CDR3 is CASSLEKGRIDEQFF.

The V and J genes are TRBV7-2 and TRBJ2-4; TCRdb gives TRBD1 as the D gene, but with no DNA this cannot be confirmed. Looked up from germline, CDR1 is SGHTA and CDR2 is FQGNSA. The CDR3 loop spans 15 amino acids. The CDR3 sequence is CASSSQAGVANIQYF.

CDR3 in amino acids: CASSPIAGGSTDTQYF. The rearrangement links TRBV18 to TRBJ2-3; TCRdb calls TRBD2, which cannot be checked without DNA. CDR1 and CDR2 (germline): KGHSH, LQKENI. The CDR3 length is 16 residues.

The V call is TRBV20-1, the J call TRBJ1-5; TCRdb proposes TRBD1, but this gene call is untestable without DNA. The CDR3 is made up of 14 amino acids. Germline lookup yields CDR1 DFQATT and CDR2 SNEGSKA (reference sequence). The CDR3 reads CSARVGGRDQPQHF.